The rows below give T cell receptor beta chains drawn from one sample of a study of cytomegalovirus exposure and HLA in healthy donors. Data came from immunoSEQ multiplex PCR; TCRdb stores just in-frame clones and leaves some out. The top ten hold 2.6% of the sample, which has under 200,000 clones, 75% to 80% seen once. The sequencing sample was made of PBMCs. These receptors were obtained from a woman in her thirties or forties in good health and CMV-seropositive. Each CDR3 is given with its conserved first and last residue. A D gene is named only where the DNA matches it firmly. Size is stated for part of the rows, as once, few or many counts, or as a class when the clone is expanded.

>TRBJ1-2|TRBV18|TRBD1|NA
CASSPRDSPSDYGYTF
TGTGCCAGCTCACCGCGGGACAGTCCAAGTGACTATGGCTACACCTTC
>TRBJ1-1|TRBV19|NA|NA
CASSIPTGMNTEAFF
TGTGCCAGTAGTATACCGACAGGTATGAACACTGAAGCTTTCTTT
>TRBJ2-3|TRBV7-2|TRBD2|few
CASIMTSGGSDTQYF
TGTGCCAGCATCATGACTAGCGGGGGGTCCGATACGCAGTATTTT
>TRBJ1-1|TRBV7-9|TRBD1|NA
CASSRDSHEAFF
TGTGCCAGCAGCCGGGACAGCCATGAAGCTTTCTTT
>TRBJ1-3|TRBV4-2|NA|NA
CASSQRGSASGNTIYF
TGTGCCAGCAGCCAACGAGGCTCAGCTTCTGGAAACACCATATATTTT
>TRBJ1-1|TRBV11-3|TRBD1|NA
CASSSPGGLTEAFF
TGTGCCAGCAGCTCACCAGGGGGTCTAACTGAAGCTTTCTTT
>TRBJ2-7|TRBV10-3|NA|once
CAISDGGSTGRYEQYF
TGTGCCATCAGTGATGGAGGGTCTACGGGTAGGTACGAGCAGTACTTC
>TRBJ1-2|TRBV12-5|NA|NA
CASGSGTGSSYGYTF
TGTGCTAGTGGTTCCGGAACAGGGTCCTCTTATGGCTACACCTTC
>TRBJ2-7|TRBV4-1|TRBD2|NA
CASSQDGREGQYF
TGCGCCAGCAGCCAAGATGGGAGGGAGGGGCAGTACTTC
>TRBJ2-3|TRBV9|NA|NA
CASSSESGLNRADTQYF
TGTGCCAGCAGTAGCGAATCGGGCCTTAACCGGGCAGATACGCAGTATTTT
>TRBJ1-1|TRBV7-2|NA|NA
CASSRTVDTEAFF
TGTGCCAGCAGCCGGACAGTCGACACTGAAGCTTTCTTT
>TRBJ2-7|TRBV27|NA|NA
CASSPGQPHEQYF
TGTGCCAGCAGTCCCGGACAACCTCACGAGCAGTACTTC
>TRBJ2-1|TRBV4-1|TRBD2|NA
CASSQDPSGTSGIIYNEQFF
TGCGCCAGCAGCCAAGATCCATCCGGGACTAGCGGGATCATCTACAATGAGCAGTTCTTC
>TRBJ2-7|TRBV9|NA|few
CASSVEQNYEQYF
TGTGCCAGCAGCGTAGAACAGAACTACGAGCAGTACTTC
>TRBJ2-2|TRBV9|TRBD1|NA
CASNPRGSESGELFF
TGTGCCAGCAACCCCAGGGGGTCCGAGAGCGGGGAGCTGTTTTTT
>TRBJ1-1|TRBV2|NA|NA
CASSDTPGVNTEAFF
TGTGCCAGCAGTGATACTCCGGGGGTGAACACTGAAGCTTTCTTT
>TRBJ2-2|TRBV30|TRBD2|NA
CAWARGLAGVGGELFF
TGTGCCTGGGCTCGTGGACTAGCGGGAGTAGGCGGGGAGCTGTTTTTT
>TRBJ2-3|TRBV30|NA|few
CAWSVSRTSTDTQYF
TGTGCCTGGAGTGTCAGCAGGACTAGCACAGATACGCAGTATTTT
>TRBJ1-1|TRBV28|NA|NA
CASSPGGAVDTEAFF
TGTGCCAGCAGCCCCGGAGGGGCGGTTGACACTGAAGCTTTCTTT
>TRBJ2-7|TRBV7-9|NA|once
CASSLNEGYEQYF
TGTGCCAGCAGTTTAAATGAGGGCTACGAGCAGTACTTC
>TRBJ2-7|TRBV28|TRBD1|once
CASIPGQGPTGEQYF
TGTGCCAGCATCCCGGGACAGGGACCTACGGGGGAGCAGTACTTC
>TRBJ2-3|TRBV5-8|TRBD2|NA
CASLRGLVTDTQYF
TGTGCCAGCCTTAGGGGACTAGTCACAGATACGCAGTATTTT
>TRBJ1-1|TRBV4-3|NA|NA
CASSQDSVENQIDTEAFF
TGCGCCAGCAGCCAAGATAGCGTAGAGAATCAGATAGACACTGAAGCTTTCTTT
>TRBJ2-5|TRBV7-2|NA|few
CASSSEETQYF
TGTGCCAGCAGCTCCGAAGAGACCCAGTACTTC
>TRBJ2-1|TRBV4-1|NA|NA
CASSQERVLPGEQFF
TGCGCCAGCAGCCAAGAACGGGTCCTTCCAGGGGAGCAGTTCTTC
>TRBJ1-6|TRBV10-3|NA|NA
CAISDRTDNSPLHF
TGTGCCATCAGTGACCGGACAGATAATTCACCCCTCCACTTT
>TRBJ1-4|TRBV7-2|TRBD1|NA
CASSVTGGNEKLFF
TGTGCCAGCAGCGTGACAGGGGGTAATGAAAAACTGTTTTTT
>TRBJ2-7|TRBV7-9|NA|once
CASSPFSYEQYF
TGTGCCAGCAGCCCCTTCTCCTACGAGCAGTACTTC
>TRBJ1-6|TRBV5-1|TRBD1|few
CASSLAPTGDNSPLHF
TGCGCCAGCAGCTTGGCCCCGACAGGGGATAATTCACCCCTCCACTTT
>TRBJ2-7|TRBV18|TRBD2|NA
CASSPVGLAGTNSYEQYF
TGTGCCAGCTCACCGGTGGGACTAGCGGGAACCAACTCCTACGAGCAGTACTTC
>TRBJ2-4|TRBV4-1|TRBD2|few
CASSPGLAGGRAKNIQYF
TGCGCCAGCAGCCCTGGACTAGCGGGAGGGCGGGCCAAAAACATTCAGTACTTC
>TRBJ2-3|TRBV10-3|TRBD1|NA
CATDRGTGGGDTQYF
TGTGCCACCGACCGCGGGACAGGGGGCGGAGATACGCAGTATTTT
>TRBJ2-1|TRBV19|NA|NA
CASRNRVNEQFF
TGTGCCAGTCGAAACAGGGTCAATGAGCAGTTCTTC
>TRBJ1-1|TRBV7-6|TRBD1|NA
CASSSWVDRGGTEAFF
TGTGCCAGCAGCTCCTGGGTTGACAGGGGGGGCACTGAAGCTTTCTTT
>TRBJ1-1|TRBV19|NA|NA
CASSTGEGRNTEAFF
TGTGCCAGTAGTACAGGGGAGGGGAGGAACACTGAAGCTTTCTTT
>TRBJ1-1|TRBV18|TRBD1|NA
CASSPSTGVNTEAFF
TGTGCCAGCTCACCATCCACAGGGGTGAACACTGAAGCTTTCTTT
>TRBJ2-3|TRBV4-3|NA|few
CASSQALRAGPYTDTQYF
TGCGCCAGCAGCCAAGCGTTAAGGGCGGGACCCTACACAGATACGCAGTATTTT
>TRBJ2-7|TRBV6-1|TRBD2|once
CASSEMGGVYEQYF
TGTGCCAGCAGTGAAATGGGGGGGGTGTACGAGCAGTACTTC
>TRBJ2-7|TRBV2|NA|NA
CASRDISYEQYF
TGTGCCAGCAGAGACATTTCCTACGAGCAGTACTTC
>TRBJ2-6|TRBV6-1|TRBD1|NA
CASSEGQASGANVLTF
TGTGCCAGCAGTGAGGGACAGGCCTCTGGGGCCAACGTCCTGACTTTC
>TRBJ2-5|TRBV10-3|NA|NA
CAIRGRGEETQYF
TGTGCCATCAGGGGCAGGGGAGAAGAGACCCAGTACTTC
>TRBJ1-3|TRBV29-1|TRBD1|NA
CSAPTGTGAGNTIYF
TGCAGCGCCCCCACCGGGACAGGGGCTGGAAACACCATATATTTT
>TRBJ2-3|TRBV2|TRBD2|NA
CASSDPAGEDTQYF
TGTGCCAGCAGTGACCCAGCGGGGGAGGATACGCAGTATTTT
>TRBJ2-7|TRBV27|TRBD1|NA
CASSLGTGRSSYEQYF
TGTGCCAGCAGTTTAGGGACAGGAAGGTCGTCCTACGAGCAGTACTTC
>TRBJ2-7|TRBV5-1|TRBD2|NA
CASSLRTSGSPGYEQYF
TGCGCCAGCAGCTTAAGGACTAGCGGGAGCCCGGGCTACGAGCAGTACTTC
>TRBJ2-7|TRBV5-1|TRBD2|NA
CASSGGLAVNYEQYF
TGCGCCAGCAGCGGGGGACTAGCGGTAAACTACGAGCAGTACTTC
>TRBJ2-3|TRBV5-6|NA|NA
CASSLPGGPSTDTQYF
TGTGCCAGCAGCCTCCCGGGGGGCCCTAGCACAGATACGCAGTATTTT
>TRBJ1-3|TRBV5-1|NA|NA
CASSLGQGNTIYF
TGCGCCAGCAGCTTGGGTCAAGGAAACACCATATATTTT
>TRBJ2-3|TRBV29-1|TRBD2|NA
CSVLSGRRTDTQYF
TGCAGCGTCCTTAGCGGGAGGCGAACAGATACGCAGTATTTT
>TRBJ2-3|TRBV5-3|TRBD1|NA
CARSPGQGTDTQYF
TGTGCCAGAAGCCCCGGACAGGGCACAGATACGCAGTATTTT
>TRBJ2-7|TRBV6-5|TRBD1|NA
CASSNRDSSYEQYF
TGTGCCAGCAGTAACCGGGACAGTTCCTACGAGCAGTACTTC
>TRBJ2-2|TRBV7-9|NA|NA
CASPPISNTGSRTGELFF
TGTGCCAGCCCCCCAATCAGTAACACAGGGTCTCGCACCGGGGAGCTGTTTTTT
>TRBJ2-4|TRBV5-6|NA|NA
CASSLDRGSIENIQYF
TGTGCCAGCAGCTTAGATCGGGGGAGTATCGAAAACATTCAGTACTTC
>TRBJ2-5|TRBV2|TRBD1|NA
CASSRGLETQYF
TGTGCCAGCAGCAGGGGGCTGGAGACCCAGTACTTC
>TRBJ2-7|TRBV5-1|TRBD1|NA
CASSLAAGGYEQYF
TGCGCCAGCAGCTTGGCCGCAGGGGGCTACGAGCAGTACTTC